Below, 7 T cell receptor beta chains from the same sample are listed, as sequenced in a study of neurological immune-mediated disorders. One entry per CDR3 protein, called by TCRdb with MiXCR from the 5' RACE reads. The table records around 47,000 distinct CDR3 sequences, about 13% of them present only once. Source material: PBMCs. The receptors come from a female donor in good health.

This clonotype was picked up many times. The chain couples TRBV2 to TRBJ1-1; D possibly corresponds to TRBD1 (6 bases). Germline V gene data show CDR1 as SNHLY and CDR2 as FYNNEI. Trimming stripped 3 bases from V and 0 bases from J, with 11 bases between. The CDR3 is 15 amino acids. Here the CDR3 DNA reads TGTGCCAGCAGTGACACTAGGACAGTGAACACTGAAGCTTTCTTT. Protein: CASSDTRTVNTEAFF. Full variable domain (remainder filled in from reference TRBV2 and TRBJ1-1): EPEVTQTPSHQVTQMGQEVILRCVPISNHLYFYWYRQILGQKVEFLVSFYNNEISEKSEIFDDQFSVERPDGSNFTLKIRSTKLEDSAMYFCASSDTRTVNTEAFFGQGTRLTVV.

This clonotype occurred many times. The chain carries TRBV7-2 and TRBJ1-1; no reliable D call. V was shortened by 3 bases and J by 4 bases, with 9 bases between the two germline ends. This CDR3 is built from 13 residues. From germline, CDR1 is SGHTA and CDR2 FQGNSA. CDR3 nucleotides: TGTGCCAGCAGCTTCCGAGGATCCACTGAAGCTTTCTTT. Its protein is CASSFRGSTEAFF.

The chain employs TRBV5-1 and TRBJ1-1; TRBD1 is a possible D gene (6 bases). The CDR3 is made up of 17 amino acids. The germline V gene encodes CDR1 SGHRS and CDR2 YFSETQ. Trimming removed 4 bases at V and 0 bases at J, with 19 bases between. CDR3 nucleotide sequence: TGCGCCAGCAGCGCTCAACTACAGGGTATGATGAACACTGAAGCTTTCTTT. It specifies CASSAQLQGMMNTEAFF. The full variable domain, with the rest looked up from reference TRBV5-1 and TRBJ1-1, is KAGVTQTPRYLIKTRGQQVTLSCSPISGHRSVSWYQQTPGQGLQFLFEYFSETQRNKGNFPGRFSGRQFSNSRSEMNVSTLELGDSALYLCASSAQLQGMMNTEAFFGQGTRLTVV.

The chain combines TRBV30 with TRBJ1-2; D is ambiguous. The V gene lost 0 bases and the J gene lost 2 bases, with 7 bases spanning the gap. Germline CDR1 is GTSNPN and CDR2 is SVGIG (reference sequence). The CDR3 runs to 13 residues. DNA of the CDR3: TGTGCCTGGAGTGTAGCACAGAACTATGGCTACACCTTC. Encoded protein: CAWSVAQNYGYTF.

The sample holds many counts of this clonotype. V usage is TRBV6-5 and J usage is TRBJ1-4; D might be TRBD1 (6 bases). Trimming removed 1 base from V and 10 bases from J, with 16 bases in between. The CDR3 runs to 15 residues. Germline CDR1 and CDR2: MNHEY and SVGAGI. CDR3 sequence: CASSYLAGVGGKLFF. Written as DNA, the CDR3 is TGTGCCAGCAGTTACTTGGCAGGGGTAGGGGGAAAACTGTTTTTT.

This rearrangement joins TRBV5-1 to TRBJ1-4; 10 bases match TRBD1. The CDR3 contains 16 residues. V trimming: 2 bases; J trimming: 5 bases; junction bases outside the gene matches: 6. CDR1 SGHRS and CDR2 YFSETQ come from the germline V gene. In DNA form, the CDR3 reads TGCGCCAGCAGCTTTAGGGGACAGGGGCCGAATGAAAAACTGTTTTTT. This codes for CASSFRGQGPNEKLFF.

In this sample, this clonotype turned up many times. The chain joins TRBV9 to TRBJ1-5; unclear D gene. Trimming took off 3 bases at V and 0 bases at J, with 22 bases between the two ends. Germline V lookup: CDR1 SGDLS, CDR2 YYNGEE. CDR3 size: 19 residues. The CDR3 DNA is TGTGCCAGCAGCGAGAGGGAACACGAGGATGCAAATAGCAATCAGCCCCAGCATTTT. It translates to CASSEREHEDANSNQPQHF.